This entry lists 6 T cell receptor beta chains sequenced from one sample in a study of blood T cell repertoires in COVID-19. Assay used: immunoSEQ multiplex PCR; TCRdb lists only in-frame clones, some missing. The sample lists a few hundred thousand clones, approximately 86% occurring once. Source material: PBMCs or T cells enriched from blood (not recorded which). Every receptor here comes from a woman aged 55-75 years who had recovered from COVID-19.

This sequence joins TRBV2 and TRBJ1-6, with D possibly matching TRBD1 (6 bases). The V end lost 6 bases, the J end lost 6 bases, and 15 bases lay between the germline ends. Germline CDR1 is SNHLY and CDR2 is FYNNEI. This CDR3 comprises 15 residues. This chain's CDR3 is CASRGVVGGNSPLHF. The CDR3 region has the DNA TGTGCCAGCAGGGGTGTTGTAGGGGGTAATTCACCCCTCCACTTT.

This sequence joins TRBV27 and TRBJ2-7, with 8 bases matching TRBD2. J was trimmed by 0 bases and V by 8 bases; bases with no gene match: 0. Per the germline V gene, CDR1 is MNHEY and CDR2 is SMNVEV (reference sequence). This CDR3 has 12 residues. This CDR3 reads CASRGGSYEQYF. The DNA for the CDR3 is TGTGCCAGCCGGGGGGGCTCCTACGAGCAGTACTTC.

The chain couples TRBV5-6 to TRBJ1-2, with TRBD1 identical over 8 bases. The V and J ends lost 3 bases and 0 bases, in that order; junction bases with no gene match: 4. The germline V gene encodes CDR1 SGHDT and CDR2 YYEEEE. The CDR3 spans 15 residues. CDR3 protein: CASSSQGAPNYGYTF. DNA of the CDR3: TGTGCCAGCAGCTCGCAGGGGGCGCCTAACTATGGCTACACCTTC. The whole variable domain, remainder taken from reference TRBV5-6 and TRBJ1-2, is DAGVTQSPTHLIKTRGQQVTLRCSPKSGHDTVSWYQQALGQGPQFIFQYYEEEERQRGNFPDRFSGHQFPNYSSELNVNALLLGDSALYLCASSSQGAPNYGYTFGSGTRLTVV.

V usage is TRBV9 and J usage is TRBJ2-3; TRBD2 aligns across 7 bases. V lost 2 bases to trimming and J lost 6 bases; unmatched junction nucleotides: 6. Per the germline V gene, CDR1 is SGDLS and CDR2 is YYNGEE. CDR3 length equals 14 residues. The CDR3 nucleotides are TGTGCCAGCAGCGTGGGGGGGATTCCCGATACGCAGTATTTT. Translation: CASSVGGIPDTQYF.

V and J are TRBV3-1 (or the pseudogene TRBV3-2) and TRBJ2-1, with D perhaps matching TRBD1 (7 bases). This CDR3 has 16 residues. Germline V gives CDR1 LGHDT, CDR2 YNNKEL (reference sequence). Deletions cut 4 bases from V and 5 bases from J, with 18 bases between. The CDR3 region has the DNA TGTGCCAGCAGCCGGAGGCAGGGGGGTTGGAACAATGAGCAGTTCTTC. This sequence encodes CASSRRQGGWNNEQFF.

The chain joins TRBV5-1 to TRBJ1-1, with D unclear. Germline V gene lookup returns CDR1 SGHRS and CDR2 YFSETQ. The CDR3 spans 14 residues. The V gene lost 0 bases and the J gene lost 1 base, with 7 bases spanning the gap. The CDR3 here is CASSLAWANTEAFF. The CDR3 coding sequence is TGCGCCAGCAGCTTGGCCTGGGCGAACACTGAAGCTTTCTTT. The whole variable domain, filled in from reference TRBV5-1 and TRBJ1-1, reads KAGVTQTPRYLIKTRGQQVTLSCSPISGHRSVSWYQQTPGQGLQFLFEYFSETQRNKGNFPGRFSGRQFSNSRSEMNVSTLELGDSALYLCASSLAWANTEAFFGQGTRLTVV.